This T cell receptor (beta chain) is drawn from a study of regulatory T cells in long-lasting Graves disease. Stated time point: newly diagnosed GD, antithyroid drugs for less than 3 months. The authors made the TCR library using RNA they extracted from PBMCs. As regards this clonotype: A read error may explain this, as a much larger clone is one base away.

CDR3 regions were amplified by Arm-PCR using iRepertoire HTBI primers to build TCR beta libraries. MiXCR, applied by TCRdb to the multiplex PCR reads, yields one record per CDR3 protein. The table lists 400,000 to 650,000 distinct CDR3 sequences, about 16% of them singletons. This CDR3 region has 15 residues. The germline V gene has CDR1 MGHRA and CDR2 YSYEKL. The V and J ends lost 0 bases and 4 bases respectively, with 11 bases between them. The same sample was also studied in work on T cells in Graves' hyperthyroidism and ophthalmopathy. That investigation notes: The primer set for the first-round RT-PCR of the TCR CDR3 was HTBI.

The clonotype comes from a woman aged 40-65 years with Graves disease. The material was peripheral blood mononuclear cells (PBMCs), obtained at new diagnosis, from a patient treated with antithyroid drugs. The genes are TRBV4-1 and TRBJ2-3; tentatively, D is TRBD1 (5 bases). In DNA form, the CDR3 reads TGCGCCAGCAGCCAAGATCAGGGCTACTCAGATACGCAGTATTTT. This sequence encodes CASSQDQGYSDTQYF.